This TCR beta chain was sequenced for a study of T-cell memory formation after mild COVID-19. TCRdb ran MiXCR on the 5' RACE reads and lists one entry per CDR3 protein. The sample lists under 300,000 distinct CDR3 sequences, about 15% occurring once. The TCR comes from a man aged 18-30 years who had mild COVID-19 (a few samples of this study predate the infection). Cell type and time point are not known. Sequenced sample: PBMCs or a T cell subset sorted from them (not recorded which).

CDR3 loop: CSARESNQPQHF. CDR3 DNA sequence: TGCAGTGCTAGGGAGAGCAATCAGCCCCAGCATTTT. The chain has TRBV20-1 and TRBJ1-5; D is unresolved. Germline CDR1 reads DFQATT; CDR2 reads SNEGSKA (reference sequence). The CDR3 runs 12 residues. V shed 3 bases and J shed 1 base, with 4 bases lying between them.